Each of the 15 T cell receptor beta chains below was sequenced from the same sample in a study of T-cell reconstitution after alpha-beta-depleted transplantation in children. Using unique molecular identifiers, the investigators prepared the TCRbeta library. TCRdb analysed the PCR reads with MiXCR anew, one entry per CDR3 protein. The table shows about 72,000 distinct CDR3 sequences, with 6% to 8% occurring only once. The source was PBMCs from the stem cell graft donor, collected from the stem cell graft. All receptors come from a human donor who donated a stem cell graft to a child with acute lymphoblastic leukemia.

The chain recombines TRBV9 with TRBJ1-2, with a tentative D call TRBD1 (5 bases). CDR3 length: 14 amino acids. Germline V lookup: CDR1 SGDLS, CDR2 YYNGEE. Deletions cut 0 bases from V and 9 bases from J, with 15 bases between. DNA of the CDR3: TGTGCCAGCAGCGTAGCCGGACAAGCGGGGAGCTACACCTTC. Translating it yields CASSVAGQAGSYTF.

Many counts were recorded for this clonotype. This chain links TRBV20-1 with TRBJ1-5, with D possibly TRBD1 on 6 matching bases. The V gene's germline CDR1 is DFQATT and CDR2 SNEGSKA (reference sequence). V gave up 1 base and J gave up 3 bases, with 13 bases separating them. This CDR3 has 15 residues. The CDR3 bases are TGCAGTGCTAGAGTGGGCAGGGGTTCCAATCAGCCCCAGCATTTT. This sequence encodes CSARVGRGSNQPQHF.

This clonotype was recorded many times. This chain joins TRBV11-3 and TRBJ2-2, with no clear D. CDR1 is SGHNT, CDR2 YENEEA, per germline. CDR3 length: 13 amino acids. V lost 5 bases and J 4 bases, leaving 8 bases between the germline ends. In DNA form, the CDR3 reads TGTGCCAGCAGCGTGGTGCCCACCGGGGAGCTGTTTTTT. Residues: CASSVVPTGELFF.

This clonotype has only a few counts. CDR3 residues: CSVPLGETFEAFF. In DNA form, the CDR3 reads TGCAGCGTTCCCCTTGGAGAAACATTTGAAGCTTTCTTT. The V gene is TRBV29-1, the J gene TRBJ1-1; unclear D gene. The CDR3 consists of 13 residues. Between the trimmed V and J ends, which lost 5 bases and 7 bases, there was a span of 17 bases. Germline loops: CDR1 SQVTM, CDR2 ANQGSEA.

This clonotype was counted many times. The V and J genes are TRBV29-1 and TRBJ1-1; D might be TRBD1 (6 bases). CDR3 length equals 13 residues. Germline V gene sequence: CDR1 SQVTM, CDR2 ANQGSEA. V gave up 7 bases and J gave up 4 bases, with 16 bases separating them. CDR3 amino acids: CSAGQNPSTEAFF. The CDR3 coding sequence is TGCAGCGCTGGACAGAACCCCAGCACTGAAGCTTTCTTT.

The CDR3 bases are TGTGCCAGCAGCCTCCCCCAGGTTTCCTACGAGCAGTACTTC. Translation gives CASSLPQVSYEQYF. The rearrangement joins TRBV7-9 to TRBJ2-7, with unresolved D. V was trimmed by 5 bases and J by 1 base, leaving 12 bases between them. The CDR3 extends over 14 amino acids. CDR1 is SEHNR and CDR2 is FQNEAQ in the germline V gene (reference sequence).

This clonotype was seen ten or more times. The chain employs TRBV3-1 and TRBJ1-1; 7 nucleotides match TRBD1. The CDR3 contains 15 residues. With V trimmed by 4 bases and J by 4 bases, 9 bases remained unmatched. Germline CDR1 reads LGHDT; CDR2 reads YNNKEL (reference sequence). The CDR3 sequence: CASSRPTGLSTEAFF. The CDR3 DNA follows: TGTGCCAGCAGCCGGCCGACAGGGTTGAGCACTGAAGCTTTCTTT.

The chain recombines TRBV19 with TRBJ2-2; a weak D match, TRBD1 (5 bases). The CDR3 contains 15 residues. V gave up 2 bases and J gave up 1 base, with 8 bases separating them. The germline V gene encodes CDR1 LNHDA and CDR2 SQIVND (reference sequence). For the CDR3, the DNA is TGTGCCAGTAGTATAACAGGCCTGAACACCGGGGAGCTGTTTTTT. It is translated as CASSITGLNTGELFF.

This clonotype was picked up many times. The chain combines TRBV6-2 or TRBV6-3 with TRBJ2-1, with a possible D match to TRBD2 (5 bases). Trimming removed 7 bases from V and 1 base from J, with 14 bases in between. The CDR3 is 15 residues long. CDR1 and CDR2 from the germline V gene are MNHEY and SVGEGT. CDR3 protein: CASTPQRGSYNEQFF. The CDR3 DNA sequence: TGTGCCAGCACCCCCCAGCGAGGGTCCTACAATGAGCAGTTCTTC.

This clonotype was counted ten times or more. The chain is built from TRBV12-3 or TRBV12-4 and TRBJ1-5; tentatively, D is TRBD1 (6 bases). The V end lost 6 bases, the J end lost 0 bases, and 18 bases lay between the germline ends. CDR3 length: 17 residues. Written as DNA, the CDR3 is TGTGCCAGCAGCCCCCGGGCAGGGGCTTATAGCAATCAGCCCCAGCATTTT. Translating it yields CASSPRAGAYSNQPQHF.

This clonotype was seen many times. The V gene is TRBV20-1, the J gene TRBJ2-1, with 10 nucleotides matching TRBD1. CDR3 length: 15 amino acids. Trimming at V came to 6 bases and at J to 5 bases, leaving 10 bases not matched to a gene. Germline V gives CDR1 DFQATT, CDR2 SNEGSKA (reference sequence). In nucleotides, the CDR3 is TGCAGTGCCACCCGGACAGGGGGGCGGGACAATGAGCAGTTCTTC. Its protein is CSATRTGGRDNEQFF.

This clonotype was counted a few times. The V call is TRBV2, the J call TRBJ1-1; 7 bases align to TRBD1. This CDR3 has 13 residues. Per the germline V gene, CDR1 is SNHLY and CDR2 is FYNNEI. Losses at the gene ends were 6 bases for V and 7 bases for J; bases not matched to a gene: 8. In DNA, the CDR3 is TGTGCCAGCAGATACACAGGGGTGGGTGAAGCTTTCTTT. This encodes CASRYTGVGEAFF.

This clonotype has ten or more counts. The chain couples TRBV28 to TRBJ2-2; D is possibly TRBD2 (6 bases). CDR3 length: 14 residues. The V gene's germline CDR1 is MDHEN and CDR2 SYDVKM. V was cut by 3 bases and J by 6 bases, with 11 bases left in between. The CDR3 coding sequence is TGTGCCAGCAGTTTCCGCGGGATTTCCGGGGAGCTGTTTTTT. Residues: CASSFRGISGELFF. Looking up the rest from reference TRBV28 and TRBJ2-2 gives the full variable domain: DVKVTQSSRYLVKRTGEKVFLECVQDMDHENMFWYRQDPGLGLRLIYFSYDVKMKEKGDIPEGYSVSREKKERFSLILESASTNQTSMYLCASSFRGISGELFFGEGSRLTVL.

This clonotype was detected a few times. The V gene is TRBV5-4, the J gene TRBJ1-5; no reliable D call. CDR3 length: 14 amino acids. Germline CDR1 reads SGHNT; CDR2 reads YYREEE (reference sequence). V was shortened by 7 bases and J by 6 bases, with 17 bases between the two germline ends. CDR3 sequence: CASLLWGASQPQHF. As DNA, the CDR3 is TGTGCCAGCCTACTTTGGGGAGCTAGTCAGCCCCAGCATTTT.

V and J are TRBV6-4 and TRBJ2-3; no firm D call. V was clipped by 0 bases and J by 1 base, with 11 bases between them. The length of the CDR3 is 16 residues. Looked up from germline, CDR1 is MRHNA and CDR2 is SNTAGT. The CDR3, as DNA: TGTGCCAGCAGTGACTCGGGCGGATCCGGCACAGATACGCAGTATTTT. Residues: CASSDSGGSGTDTQYF.